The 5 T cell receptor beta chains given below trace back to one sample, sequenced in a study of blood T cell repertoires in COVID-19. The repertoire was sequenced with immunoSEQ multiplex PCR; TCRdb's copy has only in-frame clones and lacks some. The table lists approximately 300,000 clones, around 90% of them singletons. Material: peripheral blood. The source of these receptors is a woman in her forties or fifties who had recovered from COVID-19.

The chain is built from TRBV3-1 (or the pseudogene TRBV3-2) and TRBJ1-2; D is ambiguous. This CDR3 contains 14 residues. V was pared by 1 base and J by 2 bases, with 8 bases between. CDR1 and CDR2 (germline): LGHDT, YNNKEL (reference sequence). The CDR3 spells CASSQVPVNYGYTF. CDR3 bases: TGTGCCAGCAGCCAAGTTCCAGTCAACTATGGCTACACCTTC.

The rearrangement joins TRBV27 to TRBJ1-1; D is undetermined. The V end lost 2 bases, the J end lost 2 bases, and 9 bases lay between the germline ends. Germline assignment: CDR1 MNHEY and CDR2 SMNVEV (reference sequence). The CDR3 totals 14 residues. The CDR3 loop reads CASSLRRGNTEAFF. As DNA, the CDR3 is TGTGCCAGCAGTTTACGTCGGGGAAACACTGAAGCTTTCTTT.

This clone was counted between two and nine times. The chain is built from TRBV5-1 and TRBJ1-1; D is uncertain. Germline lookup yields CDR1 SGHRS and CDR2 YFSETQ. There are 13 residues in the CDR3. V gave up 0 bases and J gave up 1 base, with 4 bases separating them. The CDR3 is CASSLDWNTEAFF. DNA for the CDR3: TGCGCCAGCAGCTTGGACTGGAACACTGAAGCTTTCTTT.

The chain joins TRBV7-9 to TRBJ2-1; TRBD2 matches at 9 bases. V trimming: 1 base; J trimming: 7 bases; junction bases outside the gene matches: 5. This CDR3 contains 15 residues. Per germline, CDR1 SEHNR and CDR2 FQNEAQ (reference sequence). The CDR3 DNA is TGTGCCAGCAGCTTAGTACTCGGACTAGCGAATGAGCAGTTCTTC. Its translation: CASSLVLGLANEQFF.

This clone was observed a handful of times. The CDR3 region has the DNA TGTGCCAGCAGTGACGATTCCGGGACAGGGGGCAATGAGCAGTTCTTC. Its protein is CASSDDSGTGGNEQFF. The gene calls are TRBV6-4 and TRBJ2-1; the match to TRBD1 covers 11 bases. The CDR3 spans 16 residues. The germline V gene has CDR1 MRHNA and CDR2 SNTAGT. The J segment lost 6 bases and the V segment lost 2 bases, leaving 6 bases of the junction unmatched.